This T cell receptor beta chain is from a study of T cell repertoires in cytomegalovirus infection. About the research overall: Based on public TCR beta signatures, there were indications of CMV infection and of a matching HLA type.

TCRdb called the reads again in MiXCR, with one record for every CDR3 protein. The sample yields approximately 730,000 distinct CDR3 sequences, around a third seen once. About this clonotype: The antigen remains unidentified.

Looked up from germline, CDR1 is LGHDT and CDR2 is YNNKEL (reference sequence). This CDR3 is built from 16 residues. The ends lost 5 bases at V and 4 bases at J; junction bases unmatched: 9. Study outcomes and limitations: Summed public TCR beta family frequency identified CMV carriers bearing the relevant HLA.

The rearrangement uses TRBV3-1 and TRBJ2-3; 10 bases align to TRBD1. The clonotype was recovered from a human donor in good health (CMV status not recorded). Some clones in this sample may be carry-over from other donors' samples. This material consisted of cultured PBMCs, taken from culture after CMV antigen stimulation. CDR3 nucleotide sequence: TGTGCCAGCAGCGATTTCGGGACAGGGGACCCAGATACGCAGTATTTT. Protein product: CASSDFGTGDPDTQYF.